A single sample gave rise to the 19 T cell receptor beta chains below, sequenced in a study of control samples from healthy donors and cancer patients. The table came from immunoSEQ multiplex PCR; TCRdb's copy has only in-frame clones and leaves some out. This sample contains approximately 190,000 clones. What was sequenced was blood. The receptors were gathered from a woman younger than 45 in good health.

The chain uses TRBV28 and TRBJ1-1; D is possibly TRBD1 (5 bases). V dropped 6 bases and J dropped 1 base, with 9 bases sitting between them. The length of the CDR3 is 13 residues. Germline loops: CDR1 MDHEN, CDR2 SYDVKM. For the CDR3, the DNA is TGTGCCAGCAGGAGACAGCAGAACACTGAAGCTTTCTTT. This codes for CASRRQQNTEAFF. Using reference TRBV28 and TRBJ1-1 for the parts outside the CDR3, the full variable domain is DVKVTQSSRYLVKRTGEKVFLECVQDMDHENMFWYRQDPGLGLRLIYFSYDVKMKEKGDIPEGYSVSREKKERFSLILESASTNQTSMYLCASRRQQNTEAFFGQGTRLTVV.

The chain employs TRBV4-2 and TRBJ2-1, with TRBD2 identical over 9 bases. Germline V gene data show CDR1 as LGHNA and CDR2 as YNFKEQ. V shed 3 bases and J 0 bases; nucleotides not matched to a gene: 6. This CDR3 comprises 17 residues. This chain's CDR3 is CASSQSYSGSSYNEQFF. CDR3 DNA sequence: TGTGCCAGCAGCCAGTCATATAGCGGGAGCTCCTACAATGAGCAGTTCTTC.

The rearrangement links TRBV5-6 to TRBJ2-2; 7 bases agree with TRBD1. Germline assignment: CDR1 SGHDT and CDR2 YYEEEE. CDR3 size: 17 residues. V lost 4 bases to trimming and J lost 1 base; unmatched junction nucleotides: 10. The CDR3 sequence: CASSPTGARQNTGELFF. In DNA, the CDR3 is TGTGCCAGCAGCCCAACAGGGGCCCGCCAGAACACCGGGGAGCTGTTTTTT.

The J gene is TRBJ2-7, the V gene TRBV11-2, with TRBD1 matching 7 bases. Germline V gene lookup returns CDR1 SGHAT and CDR2 FQNNGV. The CDR3 runs to 15 residues. V shed 0 bases and J 5 bases; nucleotides not matched to a gene: 7. The CDR3: CASSLDRGGIDEQYF. The CDR3 DNA reads TGTGCCAGCAGCTTAGATAGAGGGGGCATCGACGAGCAGTACTTC.

The V call is TRBV5-1, the J call TRBJ1-4, with 11 bases matching TRBD1. This CDR3 region has 17 residues. V gave up 3 bases and J gave up 0 bases; unmatched junction bases: 4. Germline CDR1 is SGHRS and CDR2 is YFSETQ. CDR3 loop: CASSWDRGIATNEKLFF. For the CDR3, the DNA is TGCGCCAGCAGCTGGGACAGGGGGATCGCAACTAATGAAAAACTGTTTTTT.

The chain recombines TRBV28 with TRBJ2-3, with 11 bases aligning to TRBD2. CDR3 length: 16 residues. The trim removed 8 bases at V and 0 bases at J, leaving 7 bases unmatched. Germline values: CDR1 MDHEN, CDR2 SYDVKM. Written as DNA, the CDR3 is TGTGCCAGCTCCCCGACTAGCGGGATTAGCACAGATACGCAGTATTTT. Its protein product is CASSPTSGISTDTQYF.

The genes are TRBV4-1 and TRBJ1-5; no clear D gene. Trimming stripped 1 base from V and 0 bases from J, with 16 bases between. Germline V gene lookup returns CDR1 MGHRA and CDR2 YSYEKL. There are 18 residues in the CDR3. The CDR3 coding sequence is TGCGCCAGCAGCCAAGTTAAGGCAGGCCTCATTAGCAATCAGCCCCAGCATTTT. Translated, it gives CASSQVKAGLISNQPQHF.

V usage is TRBV19 and J usage is TRBJ1-5, with 7 bases that match TRBD1. J gave up 7 bases and V 2 bases, and 8 bases lay outside the gene matches. This CDR3 is built from 15 residues. Germline CDR1 is LNHDA and CDR2 is SQIVND (reference sequence). CDR3 sequence (DNA): TGTGCCAGTAGTATAAGGGGGCACAGGGACCAGCCCCAGCATTTT. This encodes CASSIRGHRDQPQHF.

The genes are TRBV28 and TRBJ1-3; 12 bases align to TRBD1. The CDR3 spans 15 residues. Germline values: CDR1 MDHEN, CDR2 SYDVKM. V gave up 4 bases and J gave up 8 bases; unmatched junction bases: 6. CDR3 protein: CASSSPGQGADTIYF. The CDR3 bases are TGTGCCAGCAGTTCACCGGGACAGGGGGCAGACACCATATATTTT.

The rearrangement uses TRBV7-2 and TRBJ2-7; 7 nucleotides match TRBD1. CDR1 is SGHTA, CDR2 FQGNSA, per germline. The CDR3 spans 14 residues. Trimming took 4 bases from V and 0 from J; bases not matched to a gene: 3. In DNA form, the CDR3 reads TGTGCCAGCAGCTCGACAGGGTTCTCCTACGAGCAGTACTTC. Translation gives CASSSTGFSYEQYF.

The J gene is TRBJ2-3, the V gene TRBV3-1 (or the pseudogene TRBV3-2), with a tentative D call TRBD1 (6 bases). V was shortened by 1 base and J by 3 bases, with 14 bases between the two germline ends. The CDR3 has 16 amino acids. Germline CDR1 LGHDT, CDR2 YNNKEL (reference sequence). Here the CDR3 reads CASSQGRSGATDTQYF. The CDR3 nucleotides are TGTGCCAGCAGCCAAGGTCGTTCAGGGGCGACAGATACGCAGTATTTT.

The chain has TRBV7-8 and TRBJ1-5; D call uncertain. CDR1 is SGHVS, CDR2 FQNEAQ, per germline. The V and J ends lost 2 bases and 0 bases respectively, with 5 bases between them. The CDR3 totals 14 residues. DNA for the CDR3: TGTGCCAGCAGCTTACAAGTTAGCAATCAGCCCCAGCATTTT. It encodes CASSLQVSNQPQHF.

The V gene is TRBV5-5, the J gene TRBJ1-6; TRBD1 aligns across 7 bases. Germline V gene lookup returns CDR1 SGHKS and CDR2 YYEKEE (reference sequence). V lost 6 bases, J lost 0 bases, and 15 bases stayed unmatched. This CDR3 region has 19 residues. In DNA form, the CDR3 reads TGTGCCAGCACCCCGGGCGTCGGGACAGCCAGCTCCTATAATTCACCCCTCCACTTT. Its translation: CASTPGVGTASSYNSPLHF.

V usage is TRBV7-3 and J usage is TRBJ1-2; 7 bases align to TRBD1. This CDR3 has 14 residues. The V gene end was trimmed by 5 bases and the J gene end by 4 bases; junction bases not matched to a gene: 7. The germline CDR1 and CDR2 sequences are SGHTA and FQGTGA. The CDR3 loop is CASSRDSAIYGYTF. In DNA form, the CDR3 reads TGTGCCAGCAGCCGGGACAGTGCCATCTATGGCTACACCTTC.

This rearrangement joins TRBV10-3 to TRBJ1-4; TRBD1 is a possible D gene (6 bases). CDR1 is ENHRY and CDR2 is SYGVKD in the germline V gene. This CDR3 spans 13 amino acids. Trimming pared 5 bases from V and 8 bases from J, leaving 12 bases between. DNA for the CDR3: TGTGCCATCAGTTACAGGGTTCAGGAAAAACTGTTTTTT. Translated: CAISYRVQEKLFF.

V gene TRBV5-6 combines with J gene TRBJ2-7, with 9 positions matching TRBD1. The CDR3 covers 15 residues. CDR1 is SGHDT, CDR2 YYEEEE, per germline. The V segment lost 4 bases and the J segment 0 bases; nucleotides outside the gene matches: 5. The CDR3 is CASSPQTGGSYEQYF. DNA of the CDR3: TGTGCCAGCAGCCCACAGACAGGGGGCTCCTACGAGCAGTACTTC.

The genes are TRBV7-2 and TRBJ2-4; the D gene is possibly TRBD2 (6 bases). Germline assignment: CDR1 SGHTA and CDR2 FQGNSA. The CDR3 length is 14 residues. Trimming took 4 bases from V and 5 from J, leaving 12 bases between them. CDR3 protein: CASSSPGVQNIQYF. The CDR3 DNA sequence: TGTGCCAGCAGCTCTCCGGGGGTACAAAACATTCAGTACTTC.

The rearrangement links TRBV12-3 or TRBV12-4 to TRBJ1-1; D possibly corresponds to TRBD1 (5 bases). The V and J ends lost 8 bases and 5 bases respectively, with 15 bases between them. There are 13 residues in the CDR3. The CDR3 sequence is CASPVRGNTEAFF. CDR3 coding DNA: TGTGCCAGCCCCGTTCGGGGGAATACTGAAGCTTTCTTT.

The chain carries TRBV6-6 and TRBJ1-3, with 10 positions matching TRBD1. Germline V gene sequence: CDR1 MNHNY, CDR2 SVGAGI (reference sequence). The CDR3 extends over 15 amino acids. V shed 5 bases, J shed 4 bases, and the junction held 5 bases outside the gene matches. Here the CDR3 DNA reads TGTGCCAGCAGTAGGGACAGGGGCTCGGGAAACACCATATATTTT. Translation gives CASSRDRGSGNTIYF.